This record concerns one T cell receptor (beta chain) sequence. The data originate from a study of blood T cell repertoires in COVID-19. Background on the study: Acute and convalescent COVID-19 samples came from the United States, Italy and Spain.

This CDR3 contains 11 residues. V gave up 3 bases and J gave up 6 bases, with 8 bases separating them. CDR1 and CDR2 (germline): SQVTM, ANQGSEA. The repertoire was sequenced with immunoSEQ multiplex PCR; TCRdb's copy has only in-frame clones and lacks some. Of 35,000 to 45,000 clones detected, approximately 80% appear once; the ten largest clones hold just under 2%. Sample: peripheral blood. This TCR was recovered from a man aged 60 to 75 with active COVID-19. V usage is TRBV29-1 and J usage is TRBJ1-1; D unresolved. The CDR3 coding sequence is TGCAGCGTTGACTCCGGTGCTGAAGCTTTCTTT. This translates into CSVDSGAEAFF.